The 24 T cell receptor beta chains given below trace back to one sample, sequenced in a study of T cell responses to AZD1222 COVID-19 vaccine. Assay: immunoSEQ multiplex PCR; the TCRdb copy retains only in-frame clones and omits some. The profile covers about 99,000 clones, with 80% to 95% appearing a single time and about 8.1% taken by the ten largest. The specimen comprised peripheral blood, sampled 28 days after the second AZD1222 dose. The receptors originated from an adult who received the AZD1222 COVID-19 vaccine.

The chain couples TRBV2 to TRBJ2-6, with 7 bases that match TRBD1. This CDR3 region has 17 residues. V lost 6 bases and J lost 0; bases outside the gene matches: 8. Germline V gene data show CDR1 as SNHLY and CDR2 as FYNNEI. The CDR3 sequence is CASRADRVPSGANVLTF. The CDR3 DNA reads as TGTGCCAGCAGGGCCGACAGGGTCCCCTCTGGGGCCAACGTCCTGACTTTC.

This sequence joins TRBV7-3 and TRBJ2-7, with 9 bases that match TRBD1. The CDR3 is 13 amino acids. Germline V lookup: CDR1 SGHTA, CDR2 FQGTGA. V lost 5 bases to trimming and J lost 7 bases; unmatched junction nucleotides: 6. DNA of the CDR3: TGTGCCAGCAGCGCCGGGACAGGGCGTGAGCAGTACTTC. It yields the protein CASSAGTGREQYF.

The gene calls are TRBV3-1 (or the pseudogene TRBV3-2) and TRBJ2-7; 10 bases map to TRBD1. The junction had 10 bases not matched to a gene; V was cut back by 1 base and J by 7 bases. The length of the CDR3 is 16 residues. The germline CDR1 and CDR2 sequences are LGHDT and YNNKEL (reference sequence). The CDR3 sequence is CASSQVGTGEDKEQYF. The CDR3 DNA reads as TGTGCCAGCAGCCAAGTAGGGACAGGGGAAGACAAAGAGCAGTACTTC.

The rearrangement links TRBV24-1 to TRBJ2-3, with 13 bases that match TRBD2. CDR1 and CDR2 (germline): KGHDR, SFDVKD. This CDR3 spans 19 amino acids. Germline trimming cut 4 bases from V and 1 base from J; bases unmatched to any gene: 10. The CDR3 DNA is TGTGCCACCAGTGACCCTACTAGCGGGAGGGCGTTCGGCACAGATACGCAGTATTTT. Protein sequence: CATSDPTSGRAFGTDTQYF.

This CDR3 reads CASSSLPGQGTDTQYF. CDR3 DNA: TGTGCCAGCAGTTCCTTACCGGGACAGGGCACAGATACGCAGTATTTT. The chain employs TRBV27 and TRBJ2-3; 8 nucleotides agree with TRBD1. Germline-derived CDR1 and CDR2 are MNHEY and SMNVEV (reference sequence). The CDR3 is 16 residues long. The V gene end was trimmed by 4 bases and the J gene end by 1 base; junction bases not matched to a gene: 7.

The chain has TRBV29-1 and TRBJ2-1, with a tentative D call TRBD1 (5 bases). Germline V gene lookup returns CDR1 SQVTM and CDR2 ANQGSEA. This CDR3 spans 11 amino acids. Deletions cut 7 bases from V and 10 bases from J, with 14 bases between. The CDR3 loop reads CSAQGAGEQFF. The CDR3 nucleotides read TGCAGCGCCCAAGGGGCAGGGGAGCAGTTCTTC.

The V gene is TRBV7-2, the J gene TRBJ2-5; no definite D call. The germline V and J ends were trimmed by 5 bases and 7 bases, with 14 bases remaining between them. The germline gives CDR1 SGHTA, CDR2 FQGNSA. The CDR3 totals 13 residues. CDR3 nucleotide sequence: TGTGCCAGCAGCCCCTGGCAGTCAGGGACCCAGTACTTC. As protein: CASSPWQSGTQYF.

V is TRBV5-5 and J is TRBJ2-6; no firm D call. Trimming shortened V by 1 base and J by 0 bases, and 17 bases separated the two germline ends. The CDR3 has 19 amino acids. Per germline, CDR1 SGHKS and CDR2 YYEKEE (reference sequence). The CDR3 spells CASSLSLSRSHSGANVLTF. CDR3 coding DNA: TGTGCCAGCAGCTTGTCGCTATCTCGGTCCCACTCTGGGGCCAACGTCCTGACTTTC. Looking up the rest from reference TRBV5-5 and TRBJ2-6 gives the full variable domain: DAGVTQSPTHLIKTRGQQVTLRCSPISGHKSVSWYQQVLGQGPQFIFQYYEKEERGRGNFPDRFSARQFPNYSSELNVNALLLGDSALYLCASSLSLSRSHSGANVLTFGAGSRLTVL.

The chain combines TRBV4-2 with TRBJ2-2; 7 nucleotides line up with TRBD1. With 3 bases clipped from V and 6 bases from J, the junction kept 10 bases outside the gene matches. CDR1 and CDR2 from the germline V gene are LGHNA and YNFKEQ. The CDR3 has 16 amino acids. The CDR3 here is CASSHPGQPYSGELFF. The DNA for the CDR3 is TGTGCCAGCAGCCACCCGGGACAGCCGTACTCCGGGGAGCTGTTTTTT.

The genes are TRBV24-1 and TRBJ2-1; D perhaps matches TRBD1 (6 bases). Germline CDR1 KGHDR, CDR2 SFDVKD. The V gene lost 1 base and the J gene lost 8 bases, with 14 bases spanning the gap. The CDR3 is 15 residues long. The DNA of the CDR3 is TGTGCCACCAGTGATTTCCCAAATCGACAGGATGAGCAGTTCTTC. Its protein is CATSDFPNRQDEQFF.

The chain carries TRBV12-3 or TRBV12-4 and TRBJ2-4; either TRBD1 or TRBD2 may supply D (6 bases each). V gave up 2 bases and J gave up 6 bases, with 8 bases separating them. CDR3 length equals 13 residues. CDR3 sequence: CASSLSGANIQYF. The CDR3 coding sequence is TGTGCCAGCAGTTTATCGGGGGCAAACATTCAGTACTTC.

The chain is built from TRBV7-9 and TRBJ2-5; TRBD1 matches 9 bases. The V gene's germline CDR1 is SEHNR and CDR2 FQNEAQ (reference sequence). This CDR3 contains 16 residues. Germline trimming cut 2 bases from V and 1 base from J; bases unmatched to any gene: 5. The CDR3 DNA reads as TGTGCCAGCAGCTTACCGGGACAGGGAGTCCAAGAGACCCAGTACTTC. Translated, it gives CASSLPGQGVQETQYF. Full variable domain (rest looked up from reference TRBV7-9 and TRBJ2-5): DTGVSQNPRHKITKRGQNVTFRCDPISEHNRLYWYRQTLGQGPEFLTYFQNEAQLEKSRLLSDRFSAERPKGSFSTLEIQRTEQGDSAMYLCASSLPGQGVQETQYFGPGTRLLVL.

CDR3 coding DNA: TGTGCCAGCAGTTTACTATCTGAGCAGTTCTTC. Protein: CASSLLSEQFF. The chain couples TRBV28 to TRBJ2-1; D not resolved. The CDR3 has 11 residues. Per germline, CDR1 MDHEN and CDR2 SYDVKM. Trimming removed 2 bases at V and 9 bases at J, with 5 bases between. The full variable domain, in which reference TRBV28 and TRBJ2-1 provide the parts outside the CDR3, is DVKVTQSSRYLVKRTGEKVFLECVQDMDHENMFWYRQDPGLGLRLIYFSYDVKMKEKGDIPEGYSVSREKKERFSLILESASTNQTSMYLCASSLLSEQFFGPGTRLTVL.

The gene calls are TRBV5-1 and TRBJ2-6, with a possible D match to TRBD1 (6 bases). Per the germline V gene, CDR1 is SGHRS and CDR2 is YFSETQ. The V gene lost 4 bases and the J gene lost 0 bases, with 8 bases spanning the gap. This CDR3 is 15 amino acids long. DNA of the CDR3: TGCGCCAGCAGCGTAGGGGGCTCTGGGGCCAACGTCCTGACTTTC. Its protein product is CASSVGGSGANVLTF. The entire variable domain, with the rest obtained from reference TRBV5-1 and TRBJ2-6, is as follows: KAGVTQTPRYLIKTRGQQVTLSCSPISGHRSVSWYQQTPGQGLQFLFEYFSETQRNKGNFPGRFSGRQFSNSRSEMNVSTLELGDSALYLCASSVGGSGANVLTFGAGSRLTVL.

The rearrangement uses TRBV5-1 and TRBJ2-3; D is unclear. The CDR3 contains 15 residues. V was cut by 2 bases and J by 4 bases, with 14 bases left in between. CDR1 is SGHRS and CDR2 is YFSETQ in the germline V gene. The CDR3 region has the DNA TGCGCCAGCAGCTTAGACGACCAGCCCCCAGATACGCAGTATTTT. Amino acid sequence: CASSLDDQPPDTQYF. The entire variable domain, with the rest obtained from reference TRBV5-1 and TRBJ2-3, is as follows: KAGVTQTPRYLIKTRGQQVTLSCSPISGHRSVSWYQQTPGQGLQFLFEYFSETQRNKGNFPGRFSGRQFSNSRSEMNVSTLELGDSALYLCASSLDDQPPDTQYFGPGTRLTVL.

This clone has only one observation. The genes are TRBV4-3 and TRBJ2-7; D may match TRBD1 or TRBD2 (6 bases each). The CDR3 consists of 18 residues. V lost 0 bases to trimming and J lost 1 base, with 19 bases between them. CDR1 is LGHNA, CDR2 YSLEER, per germline. CDR3 coding DNA: TGCGCCAGCAGCCAAGATTGGGCAAACGTAGGGGGGTCCTACGAGCAGTACTTC. Protein: CASSQDWANVGGSYEQYF.

In its sample, this clone was seen once. CDR3 region: CASSQEISGSNQPQHF. The CDR3 DNA reads as TGCGCCAGCAGCCAAGAAATCAGCGGGAGCAATCAGCCCCAGCATTTT. The chain links TRBV4-1 to TRBJ1-5; no reliable D call. Germline V gives CDR1 MGHRA, CDR2 YSYEKL. This CDR3 comprises 16 residues. Between the trimmed V and J ends, which lost 0 bases and 1 base, there was a span of 10 bases.

The chain combines TRBV11-3 with TRBJ1-6; D possibly corresponds to TRBD1 (5 bases). Germline lookup yields CDR1 SGHNT and CDR2 YENEEA. This CDR3 is 14 amino acids long. V lost 4 bases to trimming and J lost 7 bases, with 11 bases between them. CDR3 in DNA: TGTGCCAGCAGCTCCGGGACCTTCAATTCACCCCTCCACTTT. This codes for CASSSGTFNSPLHF.

The CDR3 reads CATRDRMNTEAFF. The CDR3 DNA sequence: TGTGCCACCAGGGACAGAATGAACACTGAAGCTTTCTTT. This chain links TRBV19 with TRBJ1-1, with TRBD1 matching over 7 bases. The CDR3 has 13 amino acids. Germline trimming cut 10 bases from V and 0 bases from J; bases unmatched to any gene: 5. CDR1 and CDR2 from the germline V gene are LNHDA and SQIVND (reference sequence).

This chain connects TRBV24-1 to TRBJ2-5; D is undetermined. The V end lost 6 bases, the J end lost 5 bases, and 12 bases lay between the germline ends. The CDR3 is 13 residues long. Looked up from germline, CDR1 is KGHDR and CDR2 is SFDVKD. CDR3 sequence: CATSPDGRETQYF. The CDR3 nucleotides are TGTGCCACCAGTCCCGACGGGCGGGAGACCCAGTACTTC.

The V and J genes are TRBV5-4 and TRBJ2-7; D is perhaps TRBD2 (5 bases). This CDR3 is built from 14 residues. Germline V gene sequence: CDR1 SGHNT, CDR2 YYREEE (reference sequence). The V end lost 4 bases, the J end lost 0 bases, and 11 bases lay between the germline ends. Here the CDR3 DNA reads TGTGCCAGCAGCAGGGAAACTAGCTCCTACGAGCAGTACTTC. Translating it yields CASSRETSSYEQYF.

The rearrangement uses TRBV19 and TRBJ2-1; 14 bases fit TRBD2. Germline CDR1 and CDR2: LNHDA and SQIVND (reference sequence). Trimming removed 6 bases from V and 4 bases from J; junction bases left unmatched: 5. The length of the CDR3 is 16 residues. CDR3: CASSRLAGGSYNEQFF. The CDR3 region has the DNA TGTGCCAGTAGCAGACTAGCGGGAGGGTCTTACAATGAGCAGTTCTTC. Based on the CDR3 plus reference TRBV19 and TRBJ2-1, the full variable domain is DGGITQSPKYLFRKEGQNVTLSCEQNLNHDAMYWYRQDPGQGLRLIYYSQIVNDFQKGDIAEGYSVSREKKESFPLTVTSAQKNPTAFYLCASSRLAGGSYNEQFFGPGTRLTVL.

The rearrangement joins TRBV11-2 to TRBJ2-5; 11 bases align to TRBD2. J gave up 0 bases and V 5 bases, and 11 bases lay outside the gene matches. CDR1 and CDR2 from the germline V gene are SGHAT and FQNNGV. The CDR3 is made up of 18 amino acids. DNA of the CDR3: TGTGCCAGCAGCGCCAGACTAGCGGGGTTCCTGTACCAAGAGACCCAGTACTTC. It codes for CASSARLAGFLYQETQYF.

The gene calls are TRBV6-2 or TRBV6-3 and TRBJ1-5, with 8 bases aligning to TRBD1. CDR3 length equals 14 residues. V lost 4 bases and J lost 11; bases outside the gene matches: 10. Germline V gives CDR1 MNHEY, CDR2 SVGEGT. As DNA, the CDR3 is TGTGCCAGCAGTTTTTTTCTCGACAGGGGAACCCAGCATTTT. This encodes CASSFFLDRGTQHF.